This T cell receptor (beta chain) comes out of a study of regulatory T cells in long-lasting Graves disease. This clonotype was seen ten or more times. Building the TCR beta libraries relied on iRepertoire HTBI primers, and CDR3 regions underwent Arm-PCR. In the authors' workflow: The study identified roughly 59 TRBV and 13 to 15 TRBJ segments across samples. Using its own MiXCR run on the multiplex PCR reads, TCRdb lists one record per CDR3 protein. These V and J calls originate from TCRdb's pipeline instead of the authors' own analysis. The sample carries around 250,000 distinct CDR3 sequences, around 18% recorded once. Stated time point: newly diagnosed GD, antithyroid drugs for less than 3 months. From PBMCs, RNA was extracted and then used to make the TCR library. Guidelines of the American Thyroid Association were used to diagnose Graves' disease. The sample also formed part of further work on T cells in Graves' hyperthyroidism and ophthalmopathy. That source adds: From stable hyperthyroidism, ophthalmopathy was set apart by a 13 V-J model.

The receptor was isolated from a woman between 25 and 40 years old with Graves disease. The sequencing used peripheral blood mononuclear cells (PBMCs), collected at new diagnosis, from a patient treated with antithyroid drugs.

The CDR3, as DNA: TGCGCCAGCAGCTTGGCAACGCCGGTTGAGCAGTTCTTC. This codes for CASSLATPVEQFF. The rearrangement links TRBV5-1 to TRBJ2-1; no firm D call. Trimming stripped 0 bases from V and 9 bases from J, with 10 bases between. The V gene's germline CDR1 is SGHRS and CDR2 YFSETQ. This CDR3 contains 13 residues. Variable domain in full (rest from reference TRBV5-1 and TRBJ2-1): KAGVTQTPRYLIKTRGQQVTLSCSPISGHRSVSWYQQTPGQGLQFLFEYFSETQRNKGNFPGRFSGRQFSNSRSEMNVSTLELGDSALYLCASSLATPVEQFFGPGTRLTVL.